Below, 32 T cell receptor beta chains from the same sample are listed, as sequenced in a study of radiotherapy plus CTLA-4 blockade in lung cancer. Only in-frame clones appear in the TCRdb table, and some are missing; sequencing was by immunoSEQ multiplex PCR. The sample consists of around 90,000 clones, approximately 80% of them appearing once. The source was peripheral blood, collected from a patient treated with radiotherapy plus ipilimumab. All receptors derive from a human donor with non-small cell lung cancer that progressed on radiotherapy plus ipilimumab.

The chain is built from TRBV5-4 and TRBJ1-6; 10 positions agree with TRBD1. V lost 3 bases, J lost 6 bases, and 3 bases stayed unmatched. This CDR3 has 15 amino acids. The germline V gene has CDR1 SGHNT and CDR2 YYREEE (reference sequence). The CDR3 region has the DNA TGTGCCAGCAGCTGGGGGGACAGGGGTAATTCACCCCTCCACTTT. Its protein is CASSWGDRGNSPLHF.

V gene TRBV9 combines with J gene TRBJ1-2; D gene ambiguous. The germline V and J ends were trimmed by 0 bases and 2 bases, with 14 bases remaining between them. This CDR3 has 16 residues. The germline gives CDR1 SGDLS, CDR2 YYNGEE. The CDR3 spells CASSVAAGRQNYGYTF. DNA of the CDR3: TGTGCCAGCAGCGTAGCGGCCGGGAGACAAAACTATGGCTACACCTTC. Combining the CDR3 with reference TRBV9 and TRBJ1-2 gives the whole variable domain DSGVTQTPKHLITATGQRVTLRCSPRSGDLSVYWYQQSLDQGLQFLIQYYNGEERAKGNILERFSAQQFPDLHSELNLSSLELGDSALYFCASSVAAGRQNYGYTFGSGTRLTVV.

This chain uses TRBV9 with TRBJ1-4, with D unclear. The CDR3 has 13 amino acids. Germline loops: CDR1 SGDLS, CDR2 YYNGEE. V was cut by 0 bases and J by 3 bases, with 3 bases left in between. The CDR3 DNA is TGTGCCAGCAGCGTAGGTCCTAATGAAAAACTGTTTTTT. This translates into CASSVGPNEKLFF.

This clone was observed a single time. This chain links TRBV5-1 with TRBJ1-2; 10 nucleotides agree with TRBD1. Germline CDR1 SGHRS, CDR2 YFSETQ. V shed 7 bases and J 8 bases; nucleotides not matched to a gene: 17. The CDR3 consists of 16 residues. CDR3 nucleotide sequence: TGCGCCAGCTCCGAGTCCGGCAGGACAGGGGGTGGCGGCTACACCTTC. Translation: CASSESGRTGGGGYTF.

The rearrangement joins TRBV5-1 to TRBJ2-7; D call uncertain. Germline loops: CDR1 SGHRS, CDR2 YFSETQ. V shed 0 bases and J shed 1 base, with 11 bases lying between them. This CDR3 contains 15 residues. Written as DNA, the CDR3 is TGCGCCAGCAGCTTGGGGATTGCAGTATCCTACGAGCAGTACTTC. It is translated as CASSLGIAVSYEQYF.

The J gene is TRBJ1-6, the V gene TRBV7-2, with D perhaps matching TRBD1 (6 bases). CDR3 length: 16 residues. V lost 5 bases to trimming and J lost 4 bases, with 15 bases between them. The V gene's germline CDR1 is SGHTA and CDR2 FQGNSA. The CDR3 loop is CASSVKGEGYNSPLHF. The CDR3 DNA reads as TGTGCCAGCAGCGTAAAGGGGGAGGGATATAATTCACCCCTCCACTTT. Combining the CDR3 with reference TRBV7-2 and TRBJ1-6 gives the whole variable domain GAGVSQSPSNKVTEKGKDVELRCDPISGHTALYWYRQSLGQGLEFLIYFQGNSAPDKSGLPSDRFSAERTGGSVSTLTIQRTQQEDSAVYLCASSVKGEGYNSPLHFGNGTRLTVT.

The count of this clone is one. V usage is TRBV5-1 and J usage is TRBJ2-7; TRBD1 is a possible D gene (6 bases). CDR3 length equals 17 residues. Germline values: CDR1 SGHRS, CDR2 YFSETQ. V lost 4 bases and J lost 0, with 20 bases in between. The CDR3, as DNA: TGCGCCAGCAGCCGGGCCGGGCCACAGGGAAGCTCCTACGAGCAGTACTTC. Its translation: CASSRAGPQGSSYEQYF.

This clone occurred once. The chain is built from TRBV19 and TRBJ1-3; maybe TRBD1 (5 bases). Per germline, CDR1 LNHDA and CDR2 SQIVND (reference sequence). V was shortened by 2 bases and J by 4 bases, with 12 bases between the two germline ends. This CDR3 is built from 15 residues. Here the CDR3 DNA reads TGTGCCAGTAGTATACCTCGGACACGAGGAAACACCATATATTTT. Encoded protein: CASSIPRTRGNTIYF.

The genes are TRBV13 and TRBJ2-3; 7 bases agree with TRBD1. This CDR3 is built from 16 residues. Germline assignment: CDR1 PRHDT and CDR2 FYEKMQ (reference sequence). The trim removed 5 bases at V and 4 bases at J, leaving 12 bases unmatched. CDR3 region: CASSPKDRVCADTQYF. As DNA, the CDR3 is TGTGCCAGCAGCCCGAAAGACAGGGTTTGCGCAGATACGCAGTATTTT.

The chain joins TRBV28 to TRBJ2-3; the D gene is possibly TRBD2 (6 bases). The CDR3 sequence is 15 residues long. V was cut by 2 bases and J by 1 base, with 10 bases left in between. In germline, CDR1 is MDHEN, CDR2 SYDVKM. CDR3 amino acids: CASSLTGAGTDTQYF. The CDR3 DNA follows: TGTGCCAGCAGTTTAACGGGAGCCGGCACAGATACGCAGTATTTT.

V usage is TRBV5-4 and J usage is TRBJ2-7; 9 bases are shared with TRBD2. CDR1 is SGHNT and CDR2 is YYREEE in the germline V gene (reference sequence). Unmatched junction bases numbered 7, after V lost 3 bases and J lost 3 bases. This CDR3 is built from 15 residues. CDR3 amino acids: CASSSGGGAVYEQYF. CDR3 coding DNA: TGTGCCAGCAGCTCGGGCGGGGGGGCCGTCTACGAGCAGTACTTC.

This clone was observed a few times. This chain links TRBV6-5 with TRBJ1-3; possible D gene TRBD1, 5 bases. This CDR3 has 13 residues. Germline CDR1 is MNHEY and CDR2 is SVGAGI. Trimming pared 8 bases from V and 0 bases from J, leaving 8 bases between. The CDR3 sequence: CASLGLSGNTIYF. Written as DNA, the CDR3 is TGTGCCAGCCTGGGGCTCTCTGGAAACACCATATATTTT.

This chain uses TRBV4-1 with TRBJ2-2; tentatively, D is TRBD2 (6 bases). V lost 1 base to trimming and J lost 4 bases, with 13 bases between them. CDR1 is MGHRA and CDR2 is YSYEKL in the germline V gene. There are 16 residues in the CDR3. In nucleotides, the CDR3 is TGCGCCAGCAGCCAAGGGGACTTACATTTCACCGGGGAGCTGTTTTTT. Residues: CASSQGDLHFTGELFF.

This chain connects TRBV4-1 to TRBJ2-5; 7 nucleotides match TRBD2. Germline assignment: CDR1 MGHRA and CDR2 YSYEKL. The CDR3 loop spans 15 amino acids. V was clipped by 0 bases and J by 5 bases; unmatched bases: 6. The CDR3 DNA reads TGCGCCAGCAGCCAAGATCGACTAGCTGGTGAGACCCAGTACTTC. It is translated as CASSQDRLAGETQYF.

About this clone: A far bigger clonotype differs at one base, so this is likely a read error. Additional DNA sequences in this sample encode the identical CDR3. The V and J genes are TRBV7-3 and TRBJ2-7; 11 nucleotides align to TRBD1. V was clipped by 3 bases and J by 1 base; unmatched bases: 2. This CDR3 comprises 15 residues. In germline, CDR1 is SGHTA, CDR2 FQGTGA. The CDR3 DNA follows: TGTGCCAGCAGCTTCGGACAGGGGGCATCCTACGAGCAGTACTTC. Amino acid sequence: CASSFGQGASYEQYF.

The table lists this clone with a count of one. This sequence joins TRBV28 and TRBJ1-2; D ambiguous. The germline V gene has CDR1 MDHEN and CDR2 SYDVKM. V was trimmed by 8 bases and J by 8 bases, leaving 6 bases between them. The CDR3 is 9 amino acids. The CDR3 sequence is CASSPGYTF. In DNA, the CDR3 is TGTGCCAGCTCCCCAGGCTACACCTTC.

Details on this clone: Distinct nucleotide sequences in the sample also encode this CDR3. The chain is built from TRBV5-1 and TRBJ2-5; TRBD2 might be the D (5 bases). Germline V gene data show CDR1 as SGHRS and CDR2 as YFSETQ. Trimming removed 0 bases from V and 5 bases from J, with 11 bases in between. CDR3 length: 14 amino acids. CDR3 protein: CASSLVGGGETQYF. CDR3 bases: TGCGCCAGCAGCTTGGTTGGAGGCGGGGAGACCCAGTACTTC.

This clone has a single count. This sequence joins TRBV27 and TRBJ2-7; 7 bases are shared with TRBD2. With 5 bases clipped from V and 4 bases from J, the junction kept 8 bases outside the gene matches. In germline, CDR1 is MNHEY, CDR2 SMNVEV (reference sequence). The CDR3 length is 14 residues. CDR3 amino acids: CASSPRGGRYEQYF. CDR3 coding DNA: TGTGCCAGCAGTCCTAGGGGAGGGAGGTACGAGCAGTACTTC.

The chain uses TRBV7-2 and TRBJ2-1, with 9 bases identical to TRBD2. The length of the CDR3 is 15 residues. V shed 3 bases and J 8 bases; nucleotides not matched to a gene: 8. Germline CDR1 reads SGHTA; CDR2 reads FQGNSA. Here the CDR3 DNA reads TGTGCCAGCAGCTTGGACTCTAGCGGGATCGATGAGCAGTTCTTC. It translates to CASSLDSSGIDEQFF.

The rearrangement links TRBV9 to TRBJ1-2, with D tentatively TRBD1 (5 bases). The germline V and J ends were trimmed by 0 bases and 7 bases, with 10 bases remaining between them. The CDR3 is made up of 13 amino acids. The germline V gene encodes CDR1 SGDLS and CDR2 YYNGEE. The CDR3 sequence: CASSVEGAVGYTF. Written as DNA, the CDR3 is TGTGCCAGCAGCGTAGAAGGGGCCGTTGGCTACACCTTC.

The CDR3 loop reads CASSHDRGGETQYF. The CDR3 DNA reads as TGTGCCAGCTCACACGACAGGGGGGGTGAGACCCAGTACTTC. This chain connects TRBV18 to TRBJ2-5; TRBD1 agrees at 9 bases. With V trimmed by 4 bases and J by 5 bases, 5 bases remained unmatched. The germline CDR1 and CDR2 sequences are KGHSH and LQKENI. CDR3 length: 14 amino acids. The whole variable domain, filled in from reference TRBV18 and TRBJ2-5, reads NAGVMQNPRHLVRRRGQEARLRCSPMKGHSHVYWYRQLPEEGLKFMVYLQKENIIDESGMPKERFSAEFPKEGPSILRIQQVVRGDSAAYFCASSHDRGGETQYFGPGTRLLVL.

This chain connects TRBV28 to TRBJ1-5; D perhaps matches TRBD1 (5 bases). Between the trimmed V and J ends, which lost 10 bases and 5 bases, there was a span of 15 bases. There are 13 residues in the CDR3. Germline V gene lookup returns CDR1 MDHEN and CDR2 SYDVKM. CDR3 in amino acids: CATKRGGDQPQHF. The CDR3 nucleotides are TGTGCCACCAAACGGGGAGGGGATCAGCCCCAGCATTTT.

V usage is TRBV6-5 and J usage is TRBJ2-4, with D unresolved. The germline gives CDR1 MNHEY, CDR2 SVGAGI. This CDR3 is built from 13 residues. Trimming shortened V by 6 bases and J by 2 bases, and 8 bases separated the two germline ends. CDR3 sequence reads: CASRRPTKNIQYF. For the CDR3, the DNA is TGTGCCAGCAGGCGACCTACCAAAAACATTCAGTACTTC.

This chain connects TRBV7-2 to TRBJ1-2; 7 bases map to TRBD1. V was clipped by 5 bases and J by 4 bases; unmatched bases: 10. The germline V gene has CDR1 SGHTA and CDR2 FQGNSA. The CDR3 contains 15 residues. The chain's CDR3 is CASSPSVRDSYGYTF. The CDR3 bases are TGTGCCAGCAGCCCGTCGGTTCGGGACAGCTATGGCTACACCTTC. Complete variable domain (other parts from reference TRBV7-2 and TRBJ1-2): GAGVSQSPSNKVTEKGKDVELRCDPISGHTALYWYRQSLGQGLEFLIYFQGNSAPDKSGLPSDRFSAERTGGSVSTLTIQRTQQEDSAVYLCASSPSVRDSYGYTFGSGTRLTVV.

The V call is TRBV4-3, the J call TRBJ2-7, with 13 bases identical to TRBD2. Trimming removed 4 bases from V and 4 bases from J; junction bases left unmatched: 4. The germline V gene has CDR1 LGHNA and CDR2 YSLEER. CDR3 length: 15 residues. In nucleotides, the CDR3 is TGCGCCAGCAGCCGGACTAGCGGGAGCTTTTACGAGCAGTACTTC. It is translated as CASSRTSGSFYEQYF.

The rearrangement joins TRBV28 to TRBJ1-1; TRBD1 is a possible D gene (5 bases). V was cut by 3 bases and J by 9 bases, with 17 bases left in between. Germline lookup yields CDR1 MDHEN and CDR2 SYDVKM. The CDR3 spans 14 residues. The CDR3 DNA follows: TGTGCCAGCAGTTTTAGGGGTCGTGGCGGGAAAGCTTTCTTT. Protein product: CASSFRGRGGKAFF. Variable domain in full (rest from reference TRBV28 and TRBJ1-1): DVKVTQSSRYLVKRTGEKVFLECVQDMDHENMFWYRQDPGLGLRLIYFSYDVKMKEKGDIPEGYSVSREKKERFSLILESASTNQTSMYLCASSFRGRGGKAFFGQGTRLTVV.

The chain employs TRBV28 and TRBJ1-1; possibly TRBD1 for D (5 bases). The CDR3 sequence is 15 residues long. The V gene lost 6 bases and the J gene lost 4 bases, with 18 bases spanning the gap. Looked up from germline, CDR1 is MDHEN and CDR2 is SYDVKM. The CDR3 DNA sequence: TGTGCCAGCAGCCCTTGGGAGGGGATAGGCACTGAAGCTTTCTTT. This sequence encodes CASSPWEGIGTEAFF.

This chain connects TRBV2 to TRBJ2-5; D is undetermined. The J call may be faulty, since TRBJ2-7 better matches the DNA end. Germline V CDR1 and CDR2: SNHLY, FYNNEI. The CDR3 contains 14 residues. Here the CDR3 DNA reads TGTGCCAGCAGTGAAGTAGGCAGCCCCTACGAGCAGTACTTC. This gives the protein CASSEVGSPYEQYF.

The V and J genes are TRBV15 and TRBJ1-5; no clear D. This CDR3 contains 14 residues. Germline assignment: CDR1 LNHNV and CDR2 YYDKDF (reference sequence). V dropped 0 bases and J dropped 7 bases, with 10 bases sitting between them. The CDR3 sequence: CATSRDLASQPQHF. The DNA for the CDR3 is TGTGCCACCAGCAGAGATTTAGCTTCGCAGCCCCAGCATTTT.

This sequence joins TRBV5-4 and TRBJ1-1; 7 bases fit TRBD1. This CDR3 region has 15 residues. Trimming removed 3 bases from V and 7 bases from J; junction bases left unmatched: 12. The germline V gene has CDR1 SGHNT and CDR2 YYREEE (reference sequence). The CDR3 loop is CASSSQGGGQVEAFF. The CDR3 coding sequence is TGTGCCAGCAGCTCCCAGGGGGGGGGACAAGTTGAAGCTTTCTTT. The whole variable domain, remainder taken from reference TRBV5-4 and TRBJ1-1, is ETGVTQSPTHLIKTRGQQVTLRCSSQSGHNTVSWYQQALGQGPQFIFQYYREEENGRGNFPPRFSGLQFPNYSSELNVNALELDDSALYLCASSSQGGGQVEAFFGQGTRLTVV.

This clone was detected only once. The chain joins TRBV19 to TRBJ2-1; D remains unclear. The V gene's germline CDR1 is LNHDA and CDR2 SQIVND (reference sequence). The CDR3 covers 12 residues. V was shortened by 0 bases and J by 9 bases, with 6 bases between the two germline ends. The CDR3 DNA reads as TGTGCCAGTAGTATAGAAGGGTTTGAGCAGTTCTTC. It is translated as CASSIEGFEQFF. Supplemented by reference TRBV19 and TRBJ2-1, the full variable domain reads DGGITQSPKYLFRKEGQNVTLSCEQNLNHDAMYWYRQDPGQGLRLIYYSQIVNDFQKGDIAEGYSVSREKKESFPLTVTSAQKNPTAFYLCASSIEGFEQFFGPGTRLTVL.

The genes are TRBV29-1 and TRBJ2-7; D could derive from TRBD1 or TRBD2 (5 bases each). Germline assignment: CDR1 SQVTM and CDR2 ANQGSEA. The CDR3 runs 16 residues. V was clipped by 7 bases and J by 1 base, with 23 bases between them. The CDR3 bases are TGCAGCGCCAAGGGGAGTACAACCACTCCGTCCTACGAGCAGTACTTC. As protein: CSAKGSTTTPSYEQYF.